The 28 T cell receptor beta chains listed next were all sequenced from one sample in a study of CXCR3-negative and CXCR3-positive naive CD8 T cells. Overall study findings and caveats: Relative to CXCR3-negative naive cells, CXCR3-positive naive cells had more hydrophobic TRB CDR3s.

These receptors' antigens are unknown. UMI-tagged TRB cDNA libraries were built via 5' RACE. TCRdb derives one entry per CDR3 protein from the 5' RACE reads, leaving out DNA. In all, the sample yields around 95,000 distinct CDR3 sequences. Input material: naive CXCR3+ CD8+ T cells from blood. Subset specified: CD45RO-CCR7+CD27+CD95- naive CD8+ T cells expressing CXCR3 (TNR3+). These receptors were collected from a human donor in good health. Some clones in this sample may be carry-over from other donors' samples.

This chain uses TRBV11-2 with TRBJ2-7; lacking DNA, the TRBD1 call made by TCRdb goes unchecked. Germline CDR1 is SGHAT and CDR2 is FQNNGV. CDR3 length: 16 amino acids. The CDR3 here is CASSTHGRAGGYEQYF.

The V call is TRBV20-1, the J call TRBJ2-7; the TCRdb D gene call, TRBD2, has no DNA to confirm it. The CDR3 runs 13 residues. The V gene's germline CDR1 is DFQATT and CDR2 SNEGSKA (reference sequence). CDR3 loop: CSAETTGNYEQYF.

The chain uses TRBV6-1 and TRBJ1-5; TCRdb reports TRBD1, a call that lacks DNA to check it against. Germline V lookup: CDR1 MNHNS, CDR2 SASEGT. CDR3 length: 15 amino acids. The CDR3 is CASSEAGTNNQPQHF.

The V gene is TRBV27, the J gene TRBJ2-3; with no DNA, the TCRdb D assignment of TRBD1 cannot be verified. This CDR3 spans 15 amino acids. CDR1 is MNHEY and CDR2 is SMNVEV in the germline V gene (reference sequence). CDR3 loop: CASSSALDRGDTQYF.

The rearrangement joins TRBV25-1 to TRBJ2-7. The CDR3 runs to 14 residues. Germline CDR1 is MGHDK and CDR2 is SYGVNS. This chain's CDR3 is CASSEVATSYEQYF.

This sequence joins TRBV7-2 and TRBJ2-7; TCRdb designates TRBD2, a call that cannot be tested without DNA. The CDR3 loop spans 15 amino acids. The germline CDR1 and CDR2 sequences are SGHTA and FQGNSA. The CDR3 reads CASSLGLAGGYEQYF.

V usage is TRBV28 and J usage is TRBJ2-1; TCRdb calls TRBD2, which cannot be checked without DNA. CDR1 and CDR2 (germline): MDHEN, SYDVKM. There are 22 residues in the CDR3. This CDR3 is CASSLMEGLTSGVPSSYNEQFF. Supplemented by reference TRBV28 and TRBJ2-1, the full variable domain reads DVKVTQSSRYLVKRTGEKVFLECVQDMDHENMFWYRQDPGLGLRLIYFSYDVKMKEKGDIPEGYSVSREKKERFSLILESASTNQTSMYLCASSLMEGLTSGVPSSYNEQFFGPGTRLTVL.

CDR3 sequence: CSVEVRSYNEQFF. This rearrangement joins TRBV29-1 to TRBJ2-1. CDR3 length: 13 residues. Germline CDR1 SQVTM, CDR2 ANQGSEA.

This CDR3 reads CASSEFGTASYEQYF. V gene TRBV6-1 combines with J gene TRBJ2-7; absent DNA, TCRdb's TRBD1 call cannot be checked. Germline lookup yields CDR1 MNHNS and CDR2 SASEGT. The CDR3 has 15 amino acids.

The V and J genes are TRBV15 and TRBJ2-2; TCRdb gives TRBD2 as the D gene, but with no DNA this cannot be confirmed. From germline, CDR1 is LNHNV and CDR2 YYDKDF (reference sequence). The CDR3 runs to 15 residues. This chain's CDR3 is CATSRQDGGTGELFF.

This chain uses TRBV6-5 with TRBJ1-1; lacking DNA, the TRBD1 call made by TCRdb goes unchecked. CDR1 is MNHEY, CDR2 SVGAGI, per germline. There are 12 residues in the CDR3. The CDR3 protein is CASARGYTEAFF.

The chain joins TRBV12-3 or TRBV12-4 to TRBJ1-2; TCRdb selects TRBD1, and the lack of DNA leaves this call unchecked. This CDR3 has 14 amino acids. CDR3 sequence: CASSLGTGFYGYTF.

The chain employs TRBV7-3 and TRBJ2-1; TCRdb reports TRBD1, a call that lacks DNA to check it against. There are 12 residues in the CDR3. The germline V gene encodes CDR1 SGHTA and CDR2 FQGTGA. The CDR3 is CASSLSAGGVFF.

The chain links TRBV7-9 to TRBJ2-7. Germline V gene lookup returns CDR1 SEHNR and CDR2 FQNEAQ (reference sequence). The CDR3 consists of 12 residues. The CDR3 region is CASSRDHYEQYF.

This chain uses TRBV7-9 with TRBJ1-4. The germline gives CDR1 SEHNR, CDR2 FQNEAQ (reference sequence). The CDR3 runs 14 residues. This CDR3 is CASRNQGPREKLFF.

This rearrangement joins TRBV7-2 to TRBJ2-1; as DNA is missing, the TRBD2 call by TCRdb cannot be tested. Germline V gene sequence: CDR1 SGHTA, CDR2 FQGNSA. There are 17 residues in the CDR3. The CDR3 is CASSLALRDRRRADQFF.

The V call is TRBV7-6, the J call TRBJ2-5; TCRdb's D gene call, TRBD1, goes unchecked for lack of DNA. The CDR3 contains 14 residues. Germline loops: CDR1 SGHVS, CDR2 FNYEAQ. CDR3: CASSPWGWDETQYF.

The chain combines TRBV7-9 with TRBJ2-3; the TRBD2 assignment by TCRdb is unverifiable without DNA. Germline loops: CDR1 SEHNR, CDR2 FQNEAQ (reference sequence). CDR3 length equals 18 residues. The CDR3 here is CASHLLGLAGDSTDTQYF.

This chain links TRBV27 with TRBJ2-4; without DNA, the TCRdb call of TRBD1 cannot be checked. Germline V CDR1 and CDR2: MNHEY, SMNVEV (reference sequence). CDR3 length equals 14 residues. The CDR3: CASSRGIAKNIQYF.

This chain's CDR3 is CASSVVFGGGNQETQYF. This rearrangement joins TRBV2 to TRBJ2-5; TCRdb reports TRBD2, a call that lacks DNA to check it against. Germline V CDR1 and CDR2: SNHLY, FYNNEI. CDR3 length equals 17 residues.

The rearrangement uses TRBV20-1 and TRBJ2-7; TCRdb gives TRBD2 as the D gene, but with no DNA this cannot be confirmed. Germline CDR1 reads DFQATT; CDR2 reads SNEGSKA (reference sequence). The CDR3 totals 15 residues. This chain's CDR3 is CSARGLAGTSYEQYF.

The chain links TRBV14 to TRBJ2-3. The germline gives CDR1 SGHDN, CDR2 FVKESK. The CDR3 is 15 residues long. CDR3 region: CASSQVVGSLDTQYF.

The rearrangement uses TRBV7-9 and TRBJ1-3; the TCRdb D gene call, TRBD1, has no DNA to confirm it. This CDR3 has 16 residues. The V gene's germline CDR1 is SEHNR and CDR2 FQNEAQ (reference sequence). The CDR3 is CASSLPGQGAGNTIYF.

This chain links TRBV19 with TRBJ2-1; the TCRdb call, TRBD1, lacks DNA for checking. The CDR3 has 16 residues. The germline V gene has CDR1 LNHDA and CDR2 SQIVND (reference sequence). The CDR3 sequence: CASTTTQGNPHNEQFF.

This chain connects TRBV28 to TRBJ2-1; absent DNA, TCRdb's TRBD1 call cannot be checked. The CDR3 length is 15 residues. Germline V lookup: CDR1 MDHEN, CDR2 SYDVKM. The CDR3 region is CASSLDRQVRNEQFF.

The chain uses TRBV27 and TRBJ2-1; absent DNA, TCRdb's TRBD2 call cannot be checked. Germline assignment: CDR1 MNHEY and CDR2 SMNVEV (reference sequence). CDR3 size: 16 residues. CDR3 sequence reads: CASSTSAANSYNEQFF.

The V and J genes are TRBV10-2 and TRBJ2-7; TCRdb's D gene call, TRBD1, goes unchecked for lack of DNA. Germline-derived CDR1 and CDR2 are WSHSY and SAAADI. This CDR3 contains 17 residues. CDR3 region: CASSDIRGTGELYEQYF.

The chain couples TRBV28 to TRBJ2-7; with no DNA, the TCRdb D assignment of TRBD1 cannot be verified. The germline V gene has CDR1 MDHEN and CDR2 SYDVKM. The CDR3 has 15 amino acids. The CDR3 protein is CASSYRGATFYEQYF.